One sample yielded the 9 T cell receptor beta chains listed below, sequenced in a study of blood T cell repertoires in COVID-19. Measured with immunoSEQ multiplex PCR; TCRdb has only the in-frame clones, and not every one. The sample gives approximately 150,000 clones, around 81% of which show up once; roughly 5.3% is in the top ten. Sample: peripheral blood. The source of these receptors is a woman aged 45-65 years with acute or convalescent COVID-19.

The chain combines TRBV4-3 with TRBJ2-3; D not resolved. This CDR3 is built from 14 residues. Germline V gene data show CDR1 as LGHNA and CDR2 as YSLEER. Trimming took 0 bases from V and 4 from J, leaving 8 bases between them. CDR3 sequence reads: CASSQEARADTQYF. CDR3 sequence (DNA): TGCGCCAGCAGCCAAGAAGCCCGGGCAGATACGCAGTATTTT.

As to this clone: Other nucleotide sequences in the sample specify the same CDR3. The CDR3 here is CASSIAAGGYNEQFF. DNA for the CDR3: TGTGCCAGTAGTATAGCCGCGGGGGGGTACAATGAGCAGTTCTTC. V gene TRBV19 combines with J gene TRBJ2-1; TRBD2 matches 9 bases. The germline CDR1 and CDR2 sequences are LNHDA and SQIVND (reference sequence). CDR3 size: 15 residues. Trimming took 1 base from V and 4 from J; bases not matched to a gene: 2.

This clone was seen only once. The chain joins TRBV29-1 to TRBJ1-4; 9 bases match TRBD1. V was clipped by 4 bases and J by 8 bases; unmatched bases: 11. This CDR3 contains 15 residues. Germline loops: CDR1 SQVTM, CDR2 ANQGSEA. The CDR3 here is CSVVSEGQGREKLFF. The CDR3 DNA reads as TGCAGCGTTGTCTCAGAGGGACAGGGTAGAGAAAAACTGTTTTTT.

The chain links TRBV6-5 to TRBJ1-2; 10 bases align to TRBD1. The germline V gene has CDR1 MNHEY and CDR2 SVGAGI. The CDR3 spans 14 residues. The trim removed 5 bases at V and 3 bases at J, leaving 3 bases unmatched. The CDR3 is CASSRTGGDYGYTF. CDR3 nucleotide sequence: TGTGCCAGCAGTCGGACAGGGGGAGACTATGGCTACACCTTC.

The chain has TRBV5-1 and TRBJ2-6; perhaps TRBD1 as D (5 bases). V was clipped by 6 bases and J by 3 bases, with 16 bases between them. Germline values: CDR1 SGHRS, CDR2 YFSETQ. The CDR3 is made up of 16 amino acids. The CDR3 region is CASTQGRVNGANVLTF. CDR3 DNA: TGCGCCAGCACCCAGGGTAGGGTGAATGGGGCCAACGTCCTGACTTTC. The variable domain in full, with the rest retrieved from reference TRBV5-1 and TRBJ2-6, is KAGVTQTPRYLIKTRGQQVTLSCSPISGHRSVSWYQQTPGQGLQFLFEYFSETQRNKGNFPGRFSGRQFSNSRSEMNVSTLELGDSALYLCASTQGRVNGANVLTFGAGSRLTVL.

The table lists this clone with a count of one. This chain uses TRBV19 with TRBJ2-1; TRBD2 is a possible D gene (5 bases). Germline-derived CDR1 and CDR2 are LNHDA and SQIVND (reference sequence). The CDR3 spans 16 residues. Trimming cost V 3 bases and J 8 bases, with 20 bases left between them. CDR3 amino acids: CASSILFNIGGDEQFF. CDR3 sequence (DNA): TGTGCCAGTAGTATCCTCTTTAATATTGGAGGCGATGAGCAGTTCTTC.

The chain couples TRBV19 to TRBJ1-1, with TRBD1 matching 7 bases. V trimming: 4 bases; J trimming: 1 base; junction bases outside the gene matches: 9. This CDR3 comprises 16 residues. Germline lookup yields CDR1 LNHDA and CDR2 SQIVND (reference sequence). The DNA for the CDR3 is TGTGCCAGTAGTACTAGACAGGGCGGTTCGAACACTGAAGCTTTCTTT. This encodes CASSTRQGGSNTEAFF.

Written as DNA, the CDR3 is TGTGCCAGCAGCCCCCGGGTGGGGAACACTGAAGCTTTCTTT. Translating it yields CASSPRVGNTEAFF. The genes are TRBV14 and TRBJ1-1; D is unresolved. This CDR3 has 14 residues. V lost 4 bases and J 1 base, leaving 10 bases between the germline ends. In germline, CDR1 is SGHDN, CDR2 FVKESK.

V usage is TRBV2 and J usage is TRBJ2-1; 7 bases align to TRBD2. The J segment lost 10 bases and the V segment lost 10 bases, leaving 13 bases of the junction unmatched. CDR3 length equals 13 residues. Germline assignment: CDR1 SNHLY and CDR2 FYNNEI. The CDR3 sequence is CATRAAGVGEQFF. The CDR3 nucleotides are TGTGCCACCAGGGCTGCGGGGGTCGGCGAGCAGTTCTTC.